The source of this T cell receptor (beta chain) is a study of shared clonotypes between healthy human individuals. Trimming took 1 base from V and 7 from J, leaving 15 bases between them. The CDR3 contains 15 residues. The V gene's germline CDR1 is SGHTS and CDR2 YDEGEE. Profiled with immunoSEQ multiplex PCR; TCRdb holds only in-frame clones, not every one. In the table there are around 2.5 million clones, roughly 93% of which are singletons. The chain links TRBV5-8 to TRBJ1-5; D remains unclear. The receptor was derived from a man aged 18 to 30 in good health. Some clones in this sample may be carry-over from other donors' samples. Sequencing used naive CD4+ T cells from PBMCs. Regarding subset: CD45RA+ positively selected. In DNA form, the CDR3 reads TGTGCCAGCAGCTTGAGGGCGGAATTGCGGCAGCCCCAGCATTTT. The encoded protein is CASSLRAELRQPQHF.